The clone carrying this T cell receptor beta chain was found many times. This sample is drawn from a study of early T cells in non-severe SARS-CoV-2 infection. The trim removed 6 bases at V and 6 bases at J, leaving 12 bases unmatched. The CDR3 spans 18 residues. In germline, CDR1 is MDHEN, CDR2 SYDVKM. TCRdb re-called the 5' RACE reads with MiXCR, one entry per CDR3 protein. The profile covers over 30,000 distinct CDR3 sequences, with 5% to 6.5% appearing a single time and roughly 6.2% taken by the ten largest. Sequencing was performed on whole blood, taken at baseline. The rearrangement uses TRBV28 and TRBJ2-2; 14 nucleotides line up with TRBD2. This clonotype originated in an adult who was a healthcare worker with PCR-confirmed SARS-CoV-2 infection or an uninfected control (not recorded which). The CDR3 region is CASSRELGTSGSSGELFF. CDR3 DNA: TGTGCCAGCAGCCGAGAGCTAGGGACTAGCGGGAGTTCCGGGGAGCTGTTTTTT.